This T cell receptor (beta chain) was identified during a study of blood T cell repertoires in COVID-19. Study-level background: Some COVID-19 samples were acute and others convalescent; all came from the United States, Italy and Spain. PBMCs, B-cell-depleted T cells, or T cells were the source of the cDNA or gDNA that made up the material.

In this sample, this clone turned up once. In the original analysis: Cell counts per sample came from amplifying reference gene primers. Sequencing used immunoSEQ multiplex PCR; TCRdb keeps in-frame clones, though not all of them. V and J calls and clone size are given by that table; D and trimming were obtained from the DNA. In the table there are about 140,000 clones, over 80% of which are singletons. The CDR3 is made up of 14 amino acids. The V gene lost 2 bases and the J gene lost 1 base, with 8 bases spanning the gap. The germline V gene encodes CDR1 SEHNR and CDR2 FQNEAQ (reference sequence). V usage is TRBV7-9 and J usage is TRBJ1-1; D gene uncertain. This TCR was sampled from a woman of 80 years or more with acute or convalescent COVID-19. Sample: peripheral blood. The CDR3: CASSLRRGNTEAFF. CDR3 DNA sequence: TGTGCCAGCAGCTTAAGGAGAGGGAACACTGAAGCTTTCTTT. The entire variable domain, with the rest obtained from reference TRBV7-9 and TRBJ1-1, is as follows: DTGVSQNPRHKITKRGQNVTFRCDPISEHNRLYWYRQTLGQGPEFLTYFQNEAQLEKSRLLSDRFSAERPKGSFSTLEIQRTEQGDSAMYLCASSLRRGNTEAFFGQGTRLTVV.